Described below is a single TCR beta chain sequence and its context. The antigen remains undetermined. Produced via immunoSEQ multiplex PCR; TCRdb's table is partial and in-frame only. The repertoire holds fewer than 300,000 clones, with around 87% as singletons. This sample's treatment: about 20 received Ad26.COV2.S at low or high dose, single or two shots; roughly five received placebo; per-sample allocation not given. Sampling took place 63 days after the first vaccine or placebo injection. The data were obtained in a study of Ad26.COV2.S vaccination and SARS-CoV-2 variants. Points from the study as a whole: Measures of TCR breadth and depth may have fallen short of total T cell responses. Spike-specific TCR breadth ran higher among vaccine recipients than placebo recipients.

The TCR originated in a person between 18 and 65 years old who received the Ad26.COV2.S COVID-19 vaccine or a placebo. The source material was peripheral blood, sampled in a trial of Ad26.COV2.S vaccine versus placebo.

CDR3 in amino acids: CASSVDGVVGEAFF. Written as DNA, the CDR3 is TGTGCCAGCAGCGTAGATGGGGTGGTTGGGGAAGCTTTCTTT. This chain connects TRBV9 to TRBJ1-1; no reliable D call. Germline V CDR1 and CDR2: SGDLS, YYNGEE. The germline V and J ends were trimmed by 0 bases and 8 bases, with 14 bases remaining between them. There are 14 residues in the CDR3.